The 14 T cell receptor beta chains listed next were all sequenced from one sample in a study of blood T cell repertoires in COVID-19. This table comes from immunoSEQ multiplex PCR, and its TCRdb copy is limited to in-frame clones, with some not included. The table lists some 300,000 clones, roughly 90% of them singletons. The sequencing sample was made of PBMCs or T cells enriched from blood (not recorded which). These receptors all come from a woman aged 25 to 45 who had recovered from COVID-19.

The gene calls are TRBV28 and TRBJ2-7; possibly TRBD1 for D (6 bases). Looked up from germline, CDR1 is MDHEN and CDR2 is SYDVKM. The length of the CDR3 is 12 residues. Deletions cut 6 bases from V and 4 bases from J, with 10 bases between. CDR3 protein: CASSTGRYEQYF. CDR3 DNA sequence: TGTGCCAGCAGCACAGGGAGATACGAGCAGTACTTC.

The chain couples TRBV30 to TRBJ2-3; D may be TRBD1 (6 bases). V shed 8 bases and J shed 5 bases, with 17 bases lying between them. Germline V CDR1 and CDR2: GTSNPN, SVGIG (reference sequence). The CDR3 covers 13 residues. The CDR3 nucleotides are TGTGCCCATGGAACAGGGTGGGAAGATACGCAGTATTTT. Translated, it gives CAHGTGWEDTQYF.

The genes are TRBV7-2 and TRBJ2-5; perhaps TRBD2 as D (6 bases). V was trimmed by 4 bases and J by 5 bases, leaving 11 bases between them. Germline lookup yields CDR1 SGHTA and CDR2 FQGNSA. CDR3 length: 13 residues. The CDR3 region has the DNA TGTGCCAGCAGCTCGGGGGATTGGGAGACCCAGTACTTC. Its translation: CASSSGDWETQYF.

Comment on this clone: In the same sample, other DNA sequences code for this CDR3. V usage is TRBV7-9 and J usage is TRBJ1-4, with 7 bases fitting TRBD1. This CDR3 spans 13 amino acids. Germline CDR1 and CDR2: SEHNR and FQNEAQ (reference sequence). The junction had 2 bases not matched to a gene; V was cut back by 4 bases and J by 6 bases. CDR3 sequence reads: CASSSGQYEKLFF. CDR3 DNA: TGTGCCAGCAGCTCGGGACAGTATGAAAAACTGTTTTTT.

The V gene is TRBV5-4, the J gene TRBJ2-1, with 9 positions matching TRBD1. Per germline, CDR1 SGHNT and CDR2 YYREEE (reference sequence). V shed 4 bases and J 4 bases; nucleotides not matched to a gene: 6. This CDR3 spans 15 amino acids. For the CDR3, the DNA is TGTGCCAGCAGCCCGGGACAGGGCGGGTACAATGAGCAGTTCTTC. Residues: CASSPGQGGYNEQFF.

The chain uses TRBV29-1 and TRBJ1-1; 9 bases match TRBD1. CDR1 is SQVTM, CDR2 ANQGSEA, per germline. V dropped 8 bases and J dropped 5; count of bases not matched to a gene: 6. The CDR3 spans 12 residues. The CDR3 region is CSIQGAWTEAFF. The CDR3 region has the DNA TGCAGCATACAGGGGGCTTGGACTGAAGCTTTCTTT.

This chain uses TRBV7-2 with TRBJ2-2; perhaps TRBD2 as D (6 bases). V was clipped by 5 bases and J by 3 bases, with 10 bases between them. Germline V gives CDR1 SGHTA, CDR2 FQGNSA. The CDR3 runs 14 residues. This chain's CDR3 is CASSRGLDTGELFF. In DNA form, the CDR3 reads TGTGCCAGCAGCCGGGGACTTGACACCGGGGAGCTGTTTTTT.

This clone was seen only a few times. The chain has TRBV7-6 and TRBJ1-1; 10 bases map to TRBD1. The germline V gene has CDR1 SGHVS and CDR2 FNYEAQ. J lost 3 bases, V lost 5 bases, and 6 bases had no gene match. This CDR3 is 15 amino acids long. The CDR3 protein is CASSAEDRGYTEAFF. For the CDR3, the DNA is TGTGCCAGCAGCGCCGAGGACAGGGGGTACACTGAAGCTTTCTTT.

The CDR3 DNA reads TGTGCCTGGAGCTTGACAGGTTTAACTAACTATGGCTACACCTTC. It translates to CAWSLTGLTNYGYTF. The chain links TRBV30 to TRBJ1-2, with TRBD1 as a possible D gene (6 bases). The germline V gene encodes CDR1 GTSNPN and CDR2 SVGIG (reference sequence). The V end lost 3 bases, the J end lost 0 bases, and 14 bases lay between the germline ends. CDR3 size: 15 residues. The full variable domain, with the rest looked up from reference TRBV30 and TRBJ1-2, is SQTIHQWPATLVQPVGSPLSLECTVEGTSNPNLYWYRQAAGRGLQLLFYSVGIGQISSEVPQNLSASRPQDRQFILSSKKLLLSDSGFYLCAWSLTGLTNYGYTFGSGTRLTVV.

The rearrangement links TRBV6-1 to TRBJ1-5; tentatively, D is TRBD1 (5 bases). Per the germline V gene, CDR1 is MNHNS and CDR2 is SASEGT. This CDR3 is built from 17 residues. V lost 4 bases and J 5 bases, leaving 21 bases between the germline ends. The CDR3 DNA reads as TGTGCCAGCAGTGCCCCACGGGGCACCGGGGGGGATCAGCCCCAGCATTTT. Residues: CASSAPRGTGGDQPQHF.

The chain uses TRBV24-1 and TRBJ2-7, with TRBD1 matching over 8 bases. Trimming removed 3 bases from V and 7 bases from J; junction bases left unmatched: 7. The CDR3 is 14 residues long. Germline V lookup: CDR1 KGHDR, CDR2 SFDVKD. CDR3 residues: CATSDPQGAGEQYF. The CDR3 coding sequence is TGTGCCACCAGTGATCCGCAGGGGGCAGGTGAGCAGTACTTC.

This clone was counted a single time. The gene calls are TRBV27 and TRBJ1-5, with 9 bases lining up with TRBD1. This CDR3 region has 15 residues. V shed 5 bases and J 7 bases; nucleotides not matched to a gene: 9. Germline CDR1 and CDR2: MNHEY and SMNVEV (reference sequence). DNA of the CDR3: TGTGCCAGCAGTCTCGGGACAGGGAGTGGGCAGCCCCAGCATTTT. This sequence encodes CASSLGTGSGQPQHF.

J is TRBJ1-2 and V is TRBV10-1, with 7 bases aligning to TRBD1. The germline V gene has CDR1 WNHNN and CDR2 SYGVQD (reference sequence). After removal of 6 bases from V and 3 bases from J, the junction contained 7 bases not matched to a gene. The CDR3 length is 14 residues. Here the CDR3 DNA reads TGCGCCAGCAGATGGGACAGCCCTCACTATGGCTACACCTTC. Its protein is CASRWDSPHYGYTF.

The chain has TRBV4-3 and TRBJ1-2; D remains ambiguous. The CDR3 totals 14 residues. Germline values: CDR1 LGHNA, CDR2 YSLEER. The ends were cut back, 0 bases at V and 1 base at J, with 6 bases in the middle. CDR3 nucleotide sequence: TGCGCCAGCAGCCAAGATGGGCTTAACTATGGCTACACCTTC. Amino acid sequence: CASSQDGLNYGYTF.